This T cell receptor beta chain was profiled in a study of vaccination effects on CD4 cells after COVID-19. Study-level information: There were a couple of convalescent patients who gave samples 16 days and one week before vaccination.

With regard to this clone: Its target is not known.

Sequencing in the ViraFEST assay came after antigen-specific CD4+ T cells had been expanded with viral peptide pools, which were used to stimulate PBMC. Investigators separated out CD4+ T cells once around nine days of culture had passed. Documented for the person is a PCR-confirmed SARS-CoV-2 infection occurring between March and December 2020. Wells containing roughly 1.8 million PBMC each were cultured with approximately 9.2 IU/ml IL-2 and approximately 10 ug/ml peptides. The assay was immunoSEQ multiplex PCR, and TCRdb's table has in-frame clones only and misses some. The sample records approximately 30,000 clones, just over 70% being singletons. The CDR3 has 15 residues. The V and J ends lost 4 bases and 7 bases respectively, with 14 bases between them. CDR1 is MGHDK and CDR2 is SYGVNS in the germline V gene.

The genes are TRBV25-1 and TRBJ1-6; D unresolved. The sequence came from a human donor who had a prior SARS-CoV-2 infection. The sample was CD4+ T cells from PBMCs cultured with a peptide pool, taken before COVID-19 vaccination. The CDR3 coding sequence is TGTGCCAGCAGTGGGGAGGGATCATTGAATTCACCCCTCCACTTT. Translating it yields CASSGEGSLNSPLHF.